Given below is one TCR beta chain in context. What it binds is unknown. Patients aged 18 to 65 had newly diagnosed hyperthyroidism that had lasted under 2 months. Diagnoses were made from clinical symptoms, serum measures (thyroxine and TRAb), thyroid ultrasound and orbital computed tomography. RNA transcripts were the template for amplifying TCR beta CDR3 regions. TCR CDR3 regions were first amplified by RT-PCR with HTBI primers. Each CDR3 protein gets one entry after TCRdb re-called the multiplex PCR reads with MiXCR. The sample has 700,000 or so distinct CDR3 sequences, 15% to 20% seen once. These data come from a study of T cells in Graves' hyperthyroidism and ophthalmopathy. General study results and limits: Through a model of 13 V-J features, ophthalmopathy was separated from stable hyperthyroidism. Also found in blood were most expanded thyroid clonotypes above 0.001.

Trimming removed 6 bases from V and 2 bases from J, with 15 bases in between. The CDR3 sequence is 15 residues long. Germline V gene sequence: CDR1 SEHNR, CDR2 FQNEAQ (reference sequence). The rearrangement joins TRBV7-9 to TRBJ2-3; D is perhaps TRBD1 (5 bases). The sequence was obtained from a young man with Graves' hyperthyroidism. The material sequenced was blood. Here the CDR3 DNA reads TGTGCCAGCAGTTCCATGGACACGGTCACAGATACGCAGTATTTT. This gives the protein CASSSMDTVTDTQYF.